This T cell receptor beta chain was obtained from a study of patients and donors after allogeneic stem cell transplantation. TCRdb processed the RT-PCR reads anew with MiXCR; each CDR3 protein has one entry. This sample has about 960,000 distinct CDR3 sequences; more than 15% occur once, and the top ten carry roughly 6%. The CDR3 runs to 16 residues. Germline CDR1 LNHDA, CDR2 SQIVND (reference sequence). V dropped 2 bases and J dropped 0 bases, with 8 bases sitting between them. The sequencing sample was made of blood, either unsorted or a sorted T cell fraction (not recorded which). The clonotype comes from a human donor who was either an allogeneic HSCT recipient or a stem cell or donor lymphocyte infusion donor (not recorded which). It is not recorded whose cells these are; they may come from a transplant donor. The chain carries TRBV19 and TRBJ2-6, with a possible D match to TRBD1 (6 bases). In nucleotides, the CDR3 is TGTGCCAGTAGTATAAGGGGGTTCTCTGGGGCCAACGTCCTGACTTTC. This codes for CASSIRGFSGANVLTF.